In its sample, the clone carrying this T cell receptor (beta chain) was seen a few times. The antigen remains unidentified. This entry comes from a study of T cells in Graves' hyperthyroidism and ophthalmopathy. The study's findings and limits: Within blood appeared most thyroid clonotypes that had expanded above 0.001.

Amplified regions were TCR beta CDR3 sequences from RNA transcripts. First-round RT-PCR with HTBI primers amplified the TCR CDR3 region. TCRdb independently ran MiXCR on the multiplex PCR reads; one entry per CDR3 protein. The sample yields around 350,000 distinct CDR3 sequences, over 10% seen once. The CDR3 is 14 amino acids. Germline V gene data show CDR1 as SGHTA and CDR2 as FQGNSA. Trimming stripped 1 base from V and 4 bases from J, with 10 bases between. The genes are TRBV7-2 and TRBJ2-5; a possible D gene is TRBD2 (6 bases). The clonotype comes from a woman between 18 and 30 years old with Graves' hyperthyroidism. Sequenced input: blood. CDR3 sequence reads: CASSLVYGGETQYF. DNA of the CDR3: TGTGCCAGCAGCTTAGTATACGGGGGAGAGACCCAGTACTTC. Drawing the rest from reference TRBV7-2 and TRBJ2-5, the complete variable domain is GAGVSQSPSNKVTEKGKDVELRCDPISGHTALYWYRQSLGQGLEFLIYFQGNSAPDKSGLPSDRFSAERTGGSVSTLTIQRTQQEDSAVYLCASSLVYGGETQYFGPGTRLLVL.